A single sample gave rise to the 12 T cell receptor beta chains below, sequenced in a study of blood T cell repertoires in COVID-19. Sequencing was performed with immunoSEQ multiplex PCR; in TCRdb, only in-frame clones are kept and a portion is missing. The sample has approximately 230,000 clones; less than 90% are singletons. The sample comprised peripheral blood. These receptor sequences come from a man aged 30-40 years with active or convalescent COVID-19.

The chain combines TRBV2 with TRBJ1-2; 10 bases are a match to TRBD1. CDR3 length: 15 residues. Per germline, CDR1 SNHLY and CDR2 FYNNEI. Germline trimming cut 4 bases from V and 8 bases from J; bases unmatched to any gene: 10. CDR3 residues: CASSGRTGTGDGYTF. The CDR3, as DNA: TGTGCCAGCAGTGGACGTACCGGGACAGGGGACGGCTACACCTTC.

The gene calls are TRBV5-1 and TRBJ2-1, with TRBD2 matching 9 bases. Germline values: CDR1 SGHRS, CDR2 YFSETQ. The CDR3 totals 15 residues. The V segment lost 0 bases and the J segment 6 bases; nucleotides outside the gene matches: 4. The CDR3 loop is CASSLAGGGANEQFF. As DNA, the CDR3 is TGCGCCAGCAGCTTGGCCGGCGGGGGGGCCAATGAGCAGTTCTTC.

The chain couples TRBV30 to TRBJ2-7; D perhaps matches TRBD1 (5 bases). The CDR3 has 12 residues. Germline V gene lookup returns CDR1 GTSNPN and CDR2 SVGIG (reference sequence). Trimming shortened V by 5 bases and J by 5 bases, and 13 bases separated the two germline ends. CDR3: CAWGQGSNEQYF. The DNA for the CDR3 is TGTGCCTGGGGCCAGGGATCGAACGAGCAGTACTTC.

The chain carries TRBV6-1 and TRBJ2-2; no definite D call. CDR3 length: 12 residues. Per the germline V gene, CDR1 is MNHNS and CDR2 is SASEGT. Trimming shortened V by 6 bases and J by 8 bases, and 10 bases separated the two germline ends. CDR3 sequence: CASRPDRGELFF. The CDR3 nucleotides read TGTGCCAGCAGGCCCGATAGAGGGGAGCTGTTTTTT.

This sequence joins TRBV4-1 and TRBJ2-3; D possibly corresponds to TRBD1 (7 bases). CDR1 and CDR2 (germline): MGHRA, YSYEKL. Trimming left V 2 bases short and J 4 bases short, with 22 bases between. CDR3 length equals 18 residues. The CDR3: CASSQSPFRGDRSDTQYF. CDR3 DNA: TGCGCCAGCAGCCAATCTCCATTCAGGGGGGATAGGTCAGATACGCAGTATTTT.

The DNA of the CDR3 is TGTGCCAGCAGCACCGGACTAGCGGGGGTGGAGACCCAGTACTTC. Its translation is CASSTGLAGVETQYF. The V and J genes are TRBV7-2 and TRBJ2-5; 13 bases are a match to TRBD2. This CDR3 has 15 residues. Germline V gene data show CDR1 as SGHTA and CDR2 as FQGNSA. V gave up 5 bases and J gave up 5 bases; unmatched junction bases: 5.

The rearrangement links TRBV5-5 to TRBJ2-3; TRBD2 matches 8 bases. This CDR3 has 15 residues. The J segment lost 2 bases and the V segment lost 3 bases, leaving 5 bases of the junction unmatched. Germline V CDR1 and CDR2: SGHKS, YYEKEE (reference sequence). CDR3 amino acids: CASSSGGGPTDTQYF. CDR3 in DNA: TGTGCCAGCAGCTCGGGCGGGGGGCCCACAGATACGCAGTATTTT.

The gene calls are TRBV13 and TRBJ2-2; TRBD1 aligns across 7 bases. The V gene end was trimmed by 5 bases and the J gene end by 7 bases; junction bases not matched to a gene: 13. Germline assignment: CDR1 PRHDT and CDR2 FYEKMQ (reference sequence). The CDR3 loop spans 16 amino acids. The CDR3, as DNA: TGTGCCAGCAGCCCGGCGACAGGGTCCGCCGGCGGGGAGCTGTTTTTT. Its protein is CASSPATGSAGGELFF.

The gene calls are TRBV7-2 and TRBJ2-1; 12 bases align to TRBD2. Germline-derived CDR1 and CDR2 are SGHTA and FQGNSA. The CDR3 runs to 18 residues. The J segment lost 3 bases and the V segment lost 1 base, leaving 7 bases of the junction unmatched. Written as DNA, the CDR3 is TGTGCCAGCAGCTTAGGCGCCACTAGCGGGAGGAGCTACAATGAGCAGTTCTTC. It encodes CASSLGATSGRSYNEQFF. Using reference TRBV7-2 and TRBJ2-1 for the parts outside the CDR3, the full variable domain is GAGVSQSPSNKVTEKGKDVELRCDPISGHTALYWYRQSLGQGLEFLIYFQGNSAPDKSGLPSDRFSAERTGGSVSTLTIQRTQQEDSAVYLCASSLGATSGRSYNEQFFGPGTRLTVL.

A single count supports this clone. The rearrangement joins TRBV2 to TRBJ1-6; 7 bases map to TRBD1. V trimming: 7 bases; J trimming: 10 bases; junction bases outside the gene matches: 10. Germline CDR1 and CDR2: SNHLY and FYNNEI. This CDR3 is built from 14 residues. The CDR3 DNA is TGTGCCAGCAAGGGGGCCCAATTAAGGTCACCCCTCCACTTT. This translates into CASKGAQLRSPLHF.

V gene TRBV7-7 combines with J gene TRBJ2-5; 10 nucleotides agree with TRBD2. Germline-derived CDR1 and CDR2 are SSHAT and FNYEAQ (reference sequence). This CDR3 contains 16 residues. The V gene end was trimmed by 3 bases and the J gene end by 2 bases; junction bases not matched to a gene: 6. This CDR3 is CASSLGSGGPQETQYF. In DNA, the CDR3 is TGTGCCAGCAGCTTGGGTAGCGGGGGGCCGCAAGAGACCCAGTACTTC.

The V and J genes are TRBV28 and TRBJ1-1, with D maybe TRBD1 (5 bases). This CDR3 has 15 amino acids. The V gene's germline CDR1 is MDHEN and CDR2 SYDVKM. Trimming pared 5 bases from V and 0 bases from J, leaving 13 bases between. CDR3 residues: CASSHQGGMNTEAFF. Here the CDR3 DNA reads TGTGCCAGCAGTCACCAGGGAGGGATGAACACTGAAGCTTTCTTT. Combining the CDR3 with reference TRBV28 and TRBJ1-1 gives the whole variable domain DVKVTQSSRYLVKRTGEKVFLECVQDMDHENMFWYRQDPGLGLRLIYFSYDVKMKEKGDIPEGYSVSREKKERFSLILESASTNQTSMYLCASSHQGGMNTEAFFGQGTRLTVV.